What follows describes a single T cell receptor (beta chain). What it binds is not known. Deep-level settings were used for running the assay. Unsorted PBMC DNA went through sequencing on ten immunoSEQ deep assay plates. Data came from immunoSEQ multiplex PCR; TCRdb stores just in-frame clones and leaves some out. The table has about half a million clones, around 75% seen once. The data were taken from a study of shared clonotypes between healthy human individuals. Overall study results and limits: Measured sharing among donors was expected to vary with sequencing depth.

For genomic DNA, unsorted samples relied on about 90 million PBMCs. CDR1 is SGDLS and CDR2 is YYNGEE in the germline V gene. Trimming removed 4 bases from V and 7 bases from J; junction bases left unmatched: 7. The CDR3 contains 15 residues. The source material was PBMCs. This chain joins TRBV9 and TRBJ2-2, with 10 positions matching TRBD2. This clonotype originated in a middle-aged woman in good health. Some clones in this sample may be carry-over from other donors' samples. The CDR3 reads CASSIRAGGVGELFF. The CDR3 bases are TGTGCCAGCAGCATCCGAGCGGGAGGGGTCGGGGAGCTGTTTTTT.